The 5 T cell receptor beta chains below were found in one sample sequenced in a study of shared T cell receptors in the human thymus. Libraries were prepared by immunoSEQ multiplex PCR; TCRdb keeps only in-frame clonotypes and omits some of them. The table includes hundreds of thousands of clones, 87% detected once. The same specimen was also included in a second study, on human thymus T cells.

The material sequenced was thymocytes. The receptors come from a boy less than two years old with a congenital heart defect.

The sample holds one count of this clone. The CDR3 loop is CASSESDRMNTEAFF. Here the CDR3 DNA reads TGTGCCAGCAGTGAATCCGACAGAATGAACACTGAAGCTTTCTTT. V usage is TRBV6-1 and J usage is TRBJ1-1; D might be TRBD1 (5 bases). Deletions cut 2 bases from V and 0 bases from J, with 10 bases between. Germline V gene lookup returns CDR1 MNHNS and CDR2 SASEGT. This CDR3 spans 15 amino acids.

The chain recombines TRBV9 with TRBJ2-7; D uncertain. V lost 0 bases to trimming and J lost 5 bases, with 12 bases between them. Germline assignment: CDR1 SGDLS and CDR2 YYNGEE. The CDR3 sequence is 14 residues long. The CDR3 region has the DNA TGTGCCAGCAGCGTAGTGGAGAGAAGCGACGAGCAGTACTTC. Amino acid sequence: CASSVVERSDEQYF. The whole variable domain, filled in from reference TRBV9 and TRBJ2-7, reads DSGVTQTPKHLITATGQRVTLRCSPRSGDLSVYWYQQSLDQGLQFLIQYYNGEERAKGNILERFSAQQFPDLHSELNLSSLELGDSALYFCASSVVERSDEQYFGPGTRLTVT.

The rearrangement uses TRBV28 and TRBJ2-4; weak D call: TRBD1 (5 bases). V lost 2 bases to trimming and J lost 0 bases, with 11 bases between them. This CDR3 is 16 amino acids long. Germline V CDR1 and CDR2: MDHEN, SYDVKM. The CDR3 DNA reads TGTGCCAGCAGTTTAGGGGCTTCCAAAGCCAAAAACATTCAGTACTTC. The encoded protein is CASSLGASKAKNIQYF. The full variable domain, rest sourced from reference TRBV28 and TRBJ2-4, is DVKVTQSSRYLVKRTGEKVFLECVQDMDHENMFWYRQDPGLGLRLIYFSYDVKMKEKGDIPEGYSVSREKKERFSLILESASTNQTSMYLCASSLGASKAKNIQYFGAGTRLSVL.

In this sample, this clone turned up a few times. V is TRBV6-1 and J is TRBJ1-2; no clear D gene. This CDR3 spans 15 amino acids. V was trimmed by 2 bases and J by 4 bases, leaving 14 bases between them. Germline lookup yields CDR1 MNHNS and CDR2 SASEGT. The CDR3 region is CASSERSGFGYGYTF. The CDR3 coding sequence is TGTGCCAGCAGTGAACGGTCGGGATTCGGCTATGGCTACACCTTC.

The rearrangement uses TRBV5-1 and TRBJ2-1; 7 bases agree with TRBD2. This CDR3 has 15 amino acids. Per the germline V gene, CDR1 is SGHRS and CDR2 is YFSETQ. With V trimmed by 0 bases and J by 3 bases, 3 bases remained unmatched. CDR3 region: CASSLELADYNEQFF. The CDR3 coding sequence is TGCGCCAGCAGCTTGGAGCTAGCGGACTACAATGAGCAGTTCTTC.